The rows below give T cell receptor beta chains drawn from one sample of a study of cytomegalovirus exposure and HLA in healthy donors. TCRdb keeps only in-frame clones here, not all; method: immunoSEQ multiplex PCR. Of roughly 220,000 clones listed, around 80% are singletons. Sequencing was done on a sample of PBMCs. The receptors shown here come from a woman in her twenties or thirties in good health and CMV-seropositive. The CDR3 runs from the conserved cysteine through the conserved F or W. Each record gives: D gene, clone size, V gene, J gene, CDR3 protein, CDR3 DNA. The D gene is left open where the match is weak. Rows may omit the clone size; those that give it use once, few, many or a size class.

>NA|NA|TRBV6-6|TRBJ1-2
CASSPGTVAYGYTF
TGTGCCAGCAGCCCTGGGACCGTTGCCTATGGCTACACCTTC
>TRBD2|NA|TRBV29-1|TRBJ2-6
CSAGGVISYSGANVLTF
TGCAGCGCCGGGGGGGTTATCTCTTACTCTGGGGCCAACGTCCTGACTTTC
>TRBD1|NA|TRBV6-1|TRBJ2-7
CASSQTGASSYEQYF
TGTGCCAGCAGTCAGACAGGGGCGAGCTCCTACGAGCAGTACTTC
>NA|NA|TRBV30|TRBJ2-2
CAWRGEGRDTGELFF
TGTGCCTGGAGGGGAGAAGGGCGGGACACCGGGGAGCTGTTTTTT
>NA|once|TRBV7-9|TRBJ1-1
CASSVPYTEAFF
TGTGCCAGCAGCGTCCCGTACACTGAAGCTTTCTTT
>TRBD1|NA|TRBV10-2|TRBJ1-5
CASSEQGANQPQHF
TGCGCCAGCAGTGAGCAGGGGGCGAATCAGCCCCAGCATTTT
>TRBD1|NA|TRBV7-6|TRBJ2-3
CASSLATGGMKVGDTQYF
TGTGCCAGCAGCTTAGCGACAGGGGGCATGAAGGTTGGGGATACGCAGTATTTT
>TRBD1|few|TRBV2|TRBJ1-4
CASSPDRVTNEKLFF
TGTGCCAGCTCGCCGGACAGGGTGACTAATGAAAAACTGTTTTTT
>NA|NA|TRBV27|TRBJ1-1
CASSLKGVRGTEAFF
TGTGCCAGCAGCTTAAAGGGGGTGAGAGGGACTGAAGCTTTCTTT
>NA|NA|TRBV30|TRBJ1-3
CAWGSPGEIYSGNTIYF
TGTGCCTGGGGGTCCCCTGGAGAGATCTACTCTGGAAACACCATATATTTT
>NA|NA|TRBV6-1|TRBJ1-1
CASLWGPVAFF
TGTGCCAGCCTCTGGGGCCCCGTCGCTTTCTTT
>TRBD1|NA|TRBV9|TRBJ2-5
CASSPRTGWETQYF
TGTGCCAGCAGCCCTCGGACAGGGTGGGAGACCCAGTACTTC
>NA|once|TRBV7-3|TRBJ2-1
CASSLEGGDHNEQFF
TGTGCCAGCAGCCTAGAGGGGGGAGACCACAATGAGCAGTTCTTC
>NA|NA|TRBV4-1|TRBJ2-6
CASSLIRGSGANVLTF
TGCGCCAGCAGCTTGATCAGGGGCTCTGGGGCCAACGTCCTGACTTTC
>NA|NA|TRBV6-6|TRBJ2-7
CASSSPGDPREQYF
TGTGCCAGCAGTTCCCCTGGGGACCCTAGAGAGCAGTACTTC
>NA|NA|TRBV29-1|TRBJ1-1
CSVGSGGSNTEAFF
TGCAGCGTTGGTAGTGGTGGGAGTAACACTGAAGCTTTCTTT
>NA|NA|TRBV4-1|TRBJ1-2
CASSHQETTNYGYTF
TGCGCCAGCAGCCATCAAGAGACCACTAACTATGGCTACACCTTC
>NA|NA|TRBV6-6|TRBJ1-4
CASSPRVSKLFF
TGTGCCAGCAGTCCCAGGGTTTCAAAACTGTTTTTT
>TRBD1|NA|TRBV7-9|TRBJ1-2
CASSFPQSTGGGYGYTF
TGTGCCAGCAGCTTCCCTCAATCAACAGGGGGCGGGTATGGCTACACCTTC
>NA|NA|TRBV30|TRBJ1-2
CAWDSYGYTF
TGTGCCTGGGACAGCTATGGCTACACCTTC
>TRBD1|NA|TRBV28|TRBJ1-3
CASSLRDSAALSGNTIYF
TGTGCCAGCAGTTTGCGGGACAGCGCGGCTCTCTCTGGAAACACCATATATTTT
>TRBD2|NA|TRBV29-1|TRBJ2-1
CSATGLDNYNEQFF
TGCAGCGCCACGGGACTAGATAATTACAATGAGCAGTTCTTC
>TRBD2|once|TRBV6-1|TRBJ2-1
CASSVLAGALNSEQFF
TGTGCCAGCAGTGTGCTAGCGGGAGCCTTGAACAGTGAGCAGTTCTTC
>TRBD2|NA|TRBV28|TRBJ2-1
CASSRLPSGRAKSEQFF
TGTGCCAGCAGCCGACTACCAAGCGGGAGGGCGAAGAGTGAGCAGTTCTTC
>NA|once|TRBV5-6|TRBJ2-3
CASSYPDSLTDTQYF
TGTGCCAGCAGCTACCCCGACAGCCTCACAGATACGCAGTATTTT
>NA|NA|TRBV5-4|TRBJ2-7
CASSLELATYEQYF
TGTGCCAGCAGCTTGGAACTAGCAACCTACGAGCAGTACTTC
>TRBD2|once|TRBV15|TRBJ2-4
CATSRVGGRANIQYF
TGTGCCACCAGCAGGGTCGGCGGGAGGGCCAACATTCAGTACTTC
>TRBD1|NA|TRBV13|TRBJ1-5
CASEGDRGGNQPQHF
TGTGCCAGCGAGGGGGACAGGGGCGGCAATCAGCCCCAGCATTTT
>NA|NA|TRBV6-5|TRBJ2-7
CASSYYPWTVHYEQYF
TGTGCCAGCAGTTACTACCCGTGGACAGTCCACTACGAGCAGTACTTC
>NA|NA|TRBV30|TRBJ1-2
CAWSTQGANGYTF
TGTGCCTGGAGTACACAGGGAGCGAATGGCTACACCTTC
>NA|NA|TRBV6-5|TRBJ2-7
CASRGHTGYEQYF
TGTGCCAGCAGAGGGCATACAGGTTACGAGCAGTACTTC
>NA|NA|TRBV29-1|TRBJ2-1
CSVLYNEQFF
TGCAGCGTTCTTTACAATGAGCAGTTCTTC
>NA|NA|TRBV30|TRBJ1-5
CAWSGQARYQPQHF
TGTGCCTGGAGTGGACAGGCTCGATATCAGCCCCAGCATTTT
>NA|NA|TRBV19|TRBJ1-1
CASSTQGMNTEAFF
TGTGCCAGTAGTACACAGGGCATGAACACTGAAGCTTTCTTT
>TRBD1|many|TRBV29-1|TRBJ1-1
CSVEGTGAYTEAFF
TGCAGCGTTGAAGGGACAGGGGCGTACACTGAAGCTTTCTTT
>NA|NA|TRBV6-5|TRBJ1-5
CASSPTVYSNQPQHF
TGTGCCAGCAGTCCGACAGTCTATAGCAATCAGCCCCAGCATTTT
>NA|NA|TRBV11-2|TRBJ1-1
CASSLEGRYTEAFF
TGTGCCAGCAGCTTAGAGGGTAGATACACTGAAGCTTTCTTT
>NA|NA|TRBV5-5|TRBJ1-5
CASSFSVRGGQPQHF
TGTGCCAGCAGCTTCTCGGTGCGGGGTGGTCAGCCCCAGCATTTT
>NA|once|TRBV4-1|TRBJ2-1
CASSQGDFSSYNEQFF
TGCGCCAGCAGCCAAGGGGACTTTAGCTCCTACAATGAGCAGTTCTTC
>NA|few|TRBV27|TRBJ2-2
CASSLGSLKGGDTGELFF
TGTGCCAGCAGTTTAGGGTCCCTCAAAGGGGGAGACACCGGGGAGCTGTTTTTT
>TRBD2|NA|TRBV11-3|TRBJ2-1
CASSPRTSGRAYNEQFF
TGTGCCAGCAGCCCACGGACTAGCGGGAGGGCCTACAATGAGCAGTTCTTC
>NA|NA|TRBV4-3|TRBJ2-7
CASSQERQGGREQYF
TGCGCCAGCAGCCAAGAGCGGCAGGGGGGGAGGGAGCAGTACTTC
>NA|NA|TRBV25-1|TRBJ1-2
CASSERDRGYTF
TGTGCCAGCAGTGAGCGGGACCGTGGCTACACCTTC
>NA|NA|TRBV25-1|TRBJ2-7
CASSDGRIYEQYF
TGTGCCAGCAGTGACGGGAGAATCTACGAGCAGTACTTC
>TRBD1|NA|TRBV9|TRBJ1-2
CASSRNLPGQGNYGYTF
TGTGCCAGCAGCAGAAACCTACCGGGACAGGGGAACTATGGCTACACCTTC